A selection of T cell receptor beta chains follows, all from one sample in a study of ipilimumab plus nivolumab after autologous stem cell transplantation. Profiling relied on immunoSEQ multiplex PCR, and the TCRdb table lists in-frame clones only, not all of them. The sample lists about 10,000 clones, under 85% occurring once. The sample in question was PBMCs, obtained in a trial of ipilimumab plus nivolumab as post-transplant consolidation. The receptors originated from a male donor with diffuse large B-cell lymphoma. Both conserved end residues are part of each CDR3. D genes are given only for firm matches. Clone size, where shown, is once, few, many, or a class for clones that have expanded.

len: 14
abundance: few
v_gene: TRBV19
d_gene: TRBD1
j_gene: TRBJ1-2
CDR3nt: TGTGCCAGTAGTCGGGACTGGACAGGGGGCGGCTACACCTTC
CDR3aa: CASSRDWTGGGYTF

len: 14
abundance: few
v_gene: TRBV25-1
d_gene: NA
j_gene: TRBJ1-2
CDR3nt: TGTGCCAGCCCCTACAAAGAGGAGGACTATGGCTACACCTTC
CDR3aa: CASPYKEEDYGYTF

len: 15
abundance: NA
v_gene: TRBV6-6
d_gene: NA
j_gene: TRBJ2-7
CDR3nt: TGTGCCAGCAGTGCCACTTTGGATCTCCTCCTAGAGCAGTACTTC
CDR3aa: CASSATLDLLLEQYF

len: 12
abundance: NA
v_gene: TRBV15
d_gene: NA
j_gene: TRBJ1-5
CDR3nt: TGTGCCACCAGCAGGGATGGACAGCCCCAGCATTTT
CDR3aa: CATSRDGQPQHF

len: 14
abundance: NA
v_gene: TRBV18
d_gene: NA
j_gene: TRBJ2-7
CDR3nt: TGTGCCAGCTCACCGAAGGGGACCCTACAAGAGCAGTACTTC
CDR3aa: CASSPKGTLQEQYF

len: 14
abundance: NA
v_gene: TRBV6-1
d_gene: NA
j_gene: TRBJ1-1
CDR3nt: TGTGCCAGCAGTGAAAGTTTTTTGAACACTGAAGCTTTCTTT
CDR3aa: CASSESFLNTEAFF

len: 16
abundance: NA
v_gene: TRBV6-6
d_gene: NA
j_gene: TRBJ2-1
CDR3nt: TGTGCCAGCAATGTCGACCCCCCGATGGTATACAATGAGCAGTTCTTC
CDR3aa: CASNVDPPMVYNEQFF

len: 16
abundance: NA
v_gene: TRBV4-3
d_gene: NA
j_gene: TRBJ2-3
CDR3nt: TGCGCCAGCAGCCAAGATTTTGGCCCGGGGTCAGATACGCAGTATTTT
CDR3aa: CASSQDFGPGSDTQYF

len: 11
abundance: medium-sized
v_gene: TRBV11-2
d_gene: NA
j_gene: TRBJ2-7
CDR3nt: TGTGCCAGCAGCTCGGGCCTGGAGCAGTACTTC
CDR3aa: CASSSGLEQYF

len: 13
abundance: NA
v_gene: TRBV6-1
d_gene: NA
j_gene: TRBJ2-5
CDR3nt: TGTGCCAGCTCCAGGCAGGGGCTAGAGACCCAGTACTTC
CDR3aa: CASSRQGLETQYF

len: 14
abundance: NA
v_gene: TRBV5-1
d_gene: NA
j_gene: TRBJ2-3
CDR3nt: TGCGCCAGCAGCTTGGGACAGTTGCCAGATACGCAGTATTTT
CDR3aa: CASSLGQLPDTQYF

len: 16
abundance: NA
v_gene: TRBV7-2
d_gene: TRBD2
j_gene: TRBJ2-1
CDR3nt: TGTGCCAGCAGCTTAGTAGTACTAGCGGGGGTGAATGAGCAGTTCTTC
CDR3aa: CASSLVVLAGVNEQFF

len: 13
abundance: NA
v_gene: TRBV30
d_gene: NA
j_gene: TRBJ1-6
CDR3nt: TGTGCCTGGAGTAGGGAGGGGCGTTCACCCCTCCACTTT
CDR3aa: CAWSREGRSPLHF

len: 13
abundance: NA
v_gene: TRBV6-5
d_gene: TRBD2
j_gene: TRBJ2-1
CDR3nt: TGTGCCAGCGGGACTAGCGGGGACAATGAGCAGTTCTTC
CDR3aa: CASGTSGDNEQFF

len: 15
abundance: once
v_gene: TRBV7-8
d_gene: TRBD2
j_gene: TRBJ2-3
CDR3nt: TGTGCCAGCAGCTCAACTAGCGCGAGCACAGATACGCAGTATTTT
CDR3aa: CASSSTSASTDTQYF

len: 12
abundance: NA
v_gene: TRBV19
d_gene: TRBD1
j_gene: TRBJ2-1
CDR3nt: TGTGCCAGTAACAGGGGGCTCAATGAGCAGTTCTTC
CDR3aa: CASNRGLNEQFF

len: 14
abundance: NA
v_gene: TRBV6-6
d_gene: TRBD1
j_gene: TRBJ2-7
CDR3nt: TGTGCCAGCAGTTACCCCCCGGACAGGGACGAGCAGTACTTC
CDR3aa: CASSYPPDRDEQYF

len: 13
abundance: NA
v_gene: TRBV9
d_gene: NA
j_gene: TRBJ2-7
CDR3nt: TGTGCCAGCAGCCGTGACATAAACTACGAGCAGTACTTC
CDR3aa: CASSRDINYEQYF

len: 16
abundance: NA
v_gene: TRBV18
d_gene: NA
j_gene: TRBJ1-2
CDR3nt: TGTGCCAGCTCACCACCGACGAGGAGCAGCTCCTATGGCTACACCTTC
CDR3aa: CASSPPTRSSSYGYTF

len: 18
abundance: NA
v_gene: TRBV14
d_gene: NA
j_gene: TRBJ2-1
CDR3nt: TGTGCCAGCAGCCAAGGAGGACTCACAGCAAGCTCCTACAATGAGCAGTTCTTC
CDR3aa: CASSQGGLTASSYNEQFF

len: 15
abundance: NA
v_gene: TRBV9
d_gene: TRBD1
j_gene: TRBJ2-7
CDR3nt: TGTGCCAGCAGCAAGACAGGGTCGGGCTCCTACGAGCAGTACTTC
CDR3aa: CASSKTGSGSYEQYF

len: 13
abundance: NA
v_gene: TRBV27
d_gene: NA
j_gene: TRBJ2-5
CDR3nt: TGTGCCAGCAGGAGGGGGGGCCAAGAGACCCAGTACTTC
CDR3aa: CASRRGGQETQYF

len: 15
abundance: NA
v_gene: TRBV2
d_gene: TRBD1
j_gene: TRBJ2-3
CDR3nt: TGTGCCAGCAGCCCGGACAGGGCCAGCACAGATACGCAGTATTTT
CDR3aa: CASSPDRASTDTQYF

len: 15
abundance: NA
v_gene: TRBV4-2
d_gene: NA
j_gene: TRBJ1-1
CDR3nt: TGTGCCAGCAGCCAAGGGGCCCAGGGGTGGACTGAAGCTTTCTTT
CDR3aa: CASSQGAQGWTEAFF

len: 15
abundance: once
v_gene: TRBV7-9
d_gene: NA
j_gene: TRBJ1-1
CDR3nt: TGTGCCAGCAGCTTGCGGGGGTCTGCGGACACTGAAGCTTTCTTT
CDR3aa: CASSLRGSADTEAFF

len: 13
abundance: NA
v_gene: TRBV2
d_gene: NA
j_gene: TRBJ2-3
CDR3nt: TGTGCCAGCGGGGGGGCCCGCACAGATACGCAGTATTTT
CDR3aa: CASGGARTDTQYF

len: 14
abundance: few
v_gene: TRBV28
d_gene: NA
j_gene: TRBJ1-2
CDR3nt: TGTGCCAGCAGTTTCGACAGTTCTGGGGCCGGCTACACCTTC
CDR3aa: CASSFDSSGAGYTF

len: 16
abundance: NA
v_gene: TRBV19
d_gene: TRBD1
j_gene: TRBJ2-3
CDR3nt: TGTGCCAGTAGTGACGACAGGGGCCCTAGCACAGATACGCAGTATTTT
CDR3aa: CASSDDRGPSTDTQYF

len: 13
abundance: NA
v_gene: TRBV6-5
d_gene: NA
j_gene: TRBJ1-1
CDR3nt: TGTGCCAGCAGTGACGGGAAGAACACTGAAGCTTTCTTT
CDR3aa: CASSDGKNTEAFF

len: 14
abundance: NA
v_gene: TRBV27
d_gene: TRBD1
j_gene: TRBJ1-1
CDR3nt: TGTGCCAGCAGCAGGGGGGGGCCGAACACTGAAGCTTTCTTT
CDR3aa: CASSRGGPNTEAFF

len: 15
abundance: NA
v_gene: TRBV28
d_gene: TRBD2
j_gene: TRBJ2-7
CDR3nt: TGTGCCAGCACCTCCCCGGGAGGGAACTCCTACGAGCAGTACTTC
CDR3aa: CASTSPGGNSYEQYF

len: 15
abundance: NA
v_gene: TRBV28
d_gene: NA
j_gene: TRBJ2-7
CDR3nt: TGTGCCAGCAGTTCCCAAGGGGCACCCTCCTACGAGCAGTACTTC
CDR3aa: CASSSQGAPSYEQYF

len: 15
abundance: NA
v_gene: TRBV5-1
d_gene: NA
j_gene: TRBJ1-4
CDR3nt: TGCGCCAGCAGCACCGGACGTTCAGGGGATGAAAAACTGTTTTTT
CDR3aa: CASSTGRSGDEKLFF

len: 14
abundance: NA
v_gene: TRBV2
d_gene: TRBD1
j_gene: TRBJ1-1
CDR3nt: TGTGCCAGCCGGACAGGGGGACCGAACACTGAAGCTTTCTTT
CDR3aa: CASRTGGPNTEAFF

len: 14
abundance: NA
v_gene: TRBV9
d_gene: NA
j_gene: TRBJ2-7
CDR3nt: TGTGCCAGCAGCGTAGGGGTTAGTCCTGAAAAGCAGTACTTC
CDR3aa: CASSVGVSPEKQYF

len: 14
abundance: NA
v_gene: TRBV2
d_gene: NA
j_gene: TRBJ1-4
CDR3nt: TGTGCCAGCAGCACCGACGAGACTTATGAAAAACTGTTTTTT
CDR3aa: CASSTDETYEKLFF

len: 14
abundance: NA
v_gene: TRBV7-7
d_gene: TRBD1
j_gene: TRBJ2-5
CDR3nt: TGTGCTAGCAGCTTAGGGGGACAGCAAGAGACCCAGTACTTC
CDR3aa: CASSLGGQQETQYF

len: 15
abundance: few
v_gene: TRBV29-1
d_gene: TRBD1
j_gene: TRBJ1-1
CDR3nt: TGCAGCGTTGAAGAACCCGGACAGGGGAACACTGAAGCTTTCTTT
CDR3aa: CSVEEPGQGNTEAFF

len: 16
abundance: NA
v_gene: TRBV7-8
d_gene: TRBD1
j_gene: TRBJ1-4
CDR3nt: TGTGCCAGCAGCTTAAGGACAGGGGCATTTAATGAAAAACTGTTTTTT
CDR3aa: CASSLRTGAFNEKLFF

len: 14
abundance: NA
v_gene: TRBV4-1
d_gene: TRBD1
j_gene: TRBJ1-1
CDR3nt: TGCGCCAGCAGCCACGCCGGACCGCAGGGGGGAGCTTTCTTT
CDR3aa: CASSHAGPQGGAFF

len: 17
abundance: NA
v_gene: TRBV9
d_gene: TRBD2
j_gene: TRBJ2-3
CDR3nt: TGTGCCAGCAGCGTAGGGGCTAGCGGGGTGGGCACAGATACGCAGTATTTT
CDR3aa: CASSVGASGVGTDTQYF

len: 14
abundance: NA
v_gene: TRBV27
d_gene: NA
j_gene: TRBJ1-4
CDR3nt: TGTGCCAGCAGTTTATTGGGCGCAGGTGAAAAACTGTTTTTT
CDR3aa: CASSLLGAGEKLFF

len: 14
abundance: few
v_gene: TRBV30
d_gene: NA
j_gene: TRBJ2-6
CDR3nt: TGTGCCTGGGGACCCTACAATGGGGCCAACGTCCTGACTTTC
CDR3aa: CAWGPYNGANVLTF

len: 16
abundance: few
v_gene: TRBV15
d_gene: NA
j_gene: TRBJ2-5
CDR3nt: TGTGCCACCAGCAGTGATTCTGGCGGGTCCACAGAGACCCAGTACTTC
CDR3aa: CATSSDSGGSTETQYF

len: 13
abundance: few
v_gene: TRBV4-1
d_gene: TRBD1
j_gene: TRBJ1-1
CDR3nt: TGCGCCAGCAGCCAAGCGACGGGACAGGAAGCTTTCTTT
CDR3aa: CASSQATGQEAFF

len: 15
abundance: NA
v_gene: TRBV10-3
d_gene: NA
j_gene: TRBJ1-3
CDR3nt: TGTGCCATCAGCCGACAGGCTCACTCTGGAAACACCATATATTTT
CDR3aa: CAISRQAHSGNTIYF

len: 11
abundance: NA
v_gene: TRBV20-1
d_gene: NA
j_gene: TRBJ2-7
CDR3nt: TGCAGTGCGTCGGAAACCTACGAGCAGTACTTC
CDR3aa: CSASETYEQYF

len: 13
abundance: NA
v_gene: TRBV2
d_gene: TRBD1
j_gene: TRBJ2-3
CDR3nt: TGTGCCAGCAGTGAGCAGGGGGCAGATACGCAGTATTTT
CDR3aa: CASSEQGADTQYF

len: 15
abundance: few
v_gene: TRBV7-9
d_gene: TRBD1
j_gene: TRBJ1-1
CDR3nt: TGTGCCAGCAGCTGGCCTGGGACAGACAACACTGAAGCTTTCTTT
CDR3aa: CASSWPGTDNTEAFF